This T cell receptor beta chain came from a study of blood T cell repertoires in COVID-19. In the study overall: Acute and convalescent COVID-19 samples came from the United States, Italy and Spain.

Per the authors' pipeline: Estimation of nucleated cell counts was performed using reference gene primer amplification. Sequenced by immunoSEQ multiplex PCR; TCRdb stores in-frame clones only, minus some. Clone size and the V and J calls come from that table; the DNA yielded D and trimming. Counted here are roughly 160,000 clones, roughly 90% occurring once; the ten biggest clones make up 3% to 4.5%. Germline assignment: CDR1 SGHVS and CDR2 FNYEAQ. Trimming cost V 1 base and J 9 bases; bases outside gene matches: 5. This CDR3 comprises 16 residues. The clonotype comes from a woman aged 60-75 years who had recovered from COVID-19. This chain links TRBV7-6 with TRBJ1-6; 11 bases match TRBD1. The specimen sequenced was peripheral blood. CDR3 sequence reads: CASSLGSGTGGSPLHF. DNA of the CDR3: TGTGCCAGCAGCTTAGGCTCTGGGACAGGGGGTTCACCCCTCCACTTT.